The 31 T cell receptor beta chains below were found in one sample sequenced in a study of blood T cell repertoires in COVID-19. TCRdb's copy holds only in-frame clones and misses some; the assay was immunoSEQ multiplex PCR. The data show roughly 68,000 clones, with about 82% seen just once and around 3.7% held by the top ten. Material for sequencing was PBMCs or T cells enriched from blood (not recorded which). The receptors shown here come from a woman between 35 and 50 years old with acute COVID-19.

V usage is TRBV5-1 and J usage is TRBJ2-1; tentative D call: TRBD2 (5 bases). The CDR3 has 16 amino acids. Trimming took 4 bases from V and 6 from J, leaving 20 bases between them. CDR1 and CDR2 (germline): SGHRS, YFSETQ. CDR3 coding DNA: TGCGCCAGCAGCCAGGACGGCTTACGGGGTCGCAATGAGCAGTTCTTC. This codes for CASSQDGLRGRNEQFF.

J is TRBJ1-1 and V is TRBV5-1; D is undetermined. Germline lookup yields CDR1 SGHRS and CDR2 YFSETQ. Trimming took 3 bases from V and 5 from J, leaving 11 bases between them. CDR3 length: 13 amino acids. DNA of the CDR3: TGCGCCAGCAGCTCACGGGATGTAACTGAAGCTTTCTTT. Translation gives CASSSRDVTEAFF.

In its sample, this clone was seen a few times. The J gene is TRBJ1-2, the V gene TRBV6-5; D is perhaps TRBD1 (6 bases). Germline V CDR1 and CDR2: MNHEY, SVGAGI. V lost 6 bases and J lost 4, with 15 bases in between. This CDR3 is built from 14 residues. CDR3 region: CASRPPGHIYGYTF. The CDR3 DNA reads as TGTGCCAGCAGGCCTCCGGGACACATCTATGGCTACACCTTC.

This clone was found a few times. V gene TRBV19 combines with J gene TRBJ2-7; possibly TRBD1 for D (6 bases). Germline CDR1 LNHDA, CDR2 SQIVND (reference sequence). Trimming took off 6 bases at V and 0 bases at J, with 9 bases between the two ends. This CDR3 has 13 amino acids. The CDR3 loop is CASRDSGSYEQYV. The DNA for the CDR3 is TGTGCCAGTAGGGACAGTGGCTCCTACGAGCAGTACGTC.

As DNA, the CDR3 is TGCGCCAGCAGCCAAGAGGAAAAGCGGGGGCAAGAGACCCAGTACTTC. Its protein is CASSQEEKRGQETQYF. The chain employs TRBV4-1 and TRBJ2-5, with 8 nucleotides matching TRBD2. Trimming at V came to 0 bases and at J to 2 bases, leaving 5 bases not matched to a gene. The CDR3 has 16 residues. The germline V gene encodes CDR1 MGHRA and CDR2 YSYEKL.

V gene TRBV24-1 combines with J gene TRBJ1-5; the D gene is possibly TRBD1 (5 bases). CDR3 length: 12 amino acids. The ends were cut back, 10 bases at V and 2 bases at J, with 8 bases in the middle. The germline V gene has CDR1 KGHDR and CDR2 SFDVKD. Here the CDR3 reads CATQGGNQPQHF. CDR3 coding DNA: TGTGCCACTCAGGGTGGCAATCAGCCCCAGCATTTT.

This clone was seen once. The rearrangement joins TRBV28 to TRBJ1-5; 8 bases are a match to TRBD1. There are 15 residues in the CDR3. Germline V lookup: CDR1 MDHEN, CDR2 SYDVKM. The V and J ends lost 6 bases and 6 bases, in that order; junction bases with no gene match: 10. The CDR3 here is CASSPRQGIIQPQHF. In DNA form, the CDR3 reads TGTGCCAGCAGCCCGAGACAGGGGATTATTCAGCCCCAGCATTTT. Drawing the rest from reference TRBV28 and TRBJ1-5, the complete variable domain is DVKVTQSSRYLVKRTGEKVFLECVQDMDHENMFWYRQDPGLGLRLIYFSYDVKMKEKGDIPEGYSVSREKKERFSLILESASTNQTSMYLCASSPRQGIIQPQHFGDGTRLSIL.

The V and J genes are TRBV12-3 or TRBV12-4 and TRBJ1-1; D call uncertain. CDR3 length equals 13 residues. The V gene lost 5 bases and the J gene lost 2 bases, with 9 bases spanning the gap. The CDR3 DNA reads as TGTGCCAGCAGTCCGGTGATCAACACTGAAGCTTTCTTT. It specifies CASSPVINTEAFF.

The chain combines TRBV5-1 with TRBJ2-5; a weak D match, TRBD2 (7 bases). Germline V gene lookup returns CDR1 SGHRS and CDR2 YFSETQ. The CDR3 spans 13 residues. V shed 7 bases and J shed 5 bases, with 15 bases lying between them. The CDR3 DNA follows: TGCGCCAGCTCCGCGGGGGCTGGGGAGACCCAGTACTTC. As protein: CASSAGAGETQYF. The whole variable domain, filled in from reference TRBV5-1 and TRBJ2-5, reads KAGVTQTPRYLIKTRGQQVTLSCSPISGHRSVSWYQQTPGQGLQFLFEYFSETQRNKGNFPGRFSGRQFSNSRSEMNVSTLELGDSALYLCASSAGAGETQYFGPGTRLLVL.

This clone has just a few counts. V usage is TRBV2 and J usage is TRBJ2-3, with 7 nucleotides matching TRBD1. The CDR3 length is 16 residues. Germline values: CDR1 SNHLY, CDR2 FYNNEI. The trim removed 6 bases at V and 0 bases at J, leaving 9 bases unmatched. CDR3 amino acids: CASSVYRDSSTDTQYF. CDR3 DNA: TGTGCCAGCAGCGTCTACCGGGACAGTAGCACAGATACGCAGTATTTT. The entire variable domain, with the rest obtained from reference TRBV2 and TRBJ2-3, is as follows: EPEVTQTPSHQVTQMGQEVILRCVPISNHLYFYWYRQILGQKVEFLVSFYNNEISEKSEIFDDQFSVERPDGSNFTLKIRSTKLEDSAMYFCASSVYRDSSTDTQYFGPGTRLTVL.

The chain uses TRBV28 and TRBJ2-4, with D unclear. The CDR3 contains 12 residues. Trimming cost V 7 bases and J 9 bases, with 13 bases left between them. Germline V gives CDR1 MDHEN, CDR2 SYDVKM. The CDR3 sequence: CASTARSRIQYF. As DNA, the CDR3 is TGTGCCAGCACAGCACGGAGTCGCATTCAGTACTTC.

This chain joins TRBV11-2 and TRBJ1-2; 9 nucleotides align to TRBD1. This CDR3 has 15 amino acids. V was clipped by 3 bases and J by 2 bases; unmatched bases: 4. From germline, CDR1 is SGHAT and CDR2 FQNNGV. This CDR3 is CASSFGTGRNYGYTF. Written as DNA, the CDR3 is TGTGCCAGCAGCTTCGGGACAGGGAGAAACTATGGCTACACCTTC.

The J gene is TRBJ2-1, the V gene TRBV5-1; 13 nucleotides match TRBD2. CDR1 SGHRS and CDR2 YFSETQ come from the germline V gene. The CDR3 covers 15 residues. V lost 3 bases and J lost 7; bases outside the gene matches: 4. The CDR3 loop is CASSSGLAGSNEQFF. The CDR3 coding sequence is TGCGCCAGCAGCTCGGGACTAGCGGGATCAAATGAGCAGTTCTTC. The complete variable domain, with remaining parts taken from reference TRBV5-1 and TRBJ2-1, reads KAGVTQTPRYLIKTRGQQVTLSCSPISGHRSVSWYQQTPGQGLQFLFEYFSETQRNKGNFPGRFSGRQFSNSRSEMNVSTLELGDSALYLCASSSGLAGSNEQFFGPGTRLTVL.

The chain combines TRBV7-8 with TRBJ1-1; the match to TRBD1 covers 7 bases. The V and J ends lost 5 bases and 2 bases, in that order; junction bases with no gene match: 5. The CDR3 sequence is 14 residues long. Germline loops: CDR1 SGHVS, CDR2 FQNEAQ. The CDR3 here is CASSPGTVNTEAFF. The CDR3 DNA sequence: TGTGCCAGCAGCCCCGGGACAGTTAACACTGAAGCTTTCTTT. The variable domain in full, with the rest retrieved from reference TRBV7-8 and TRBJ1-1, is GAGVSQSPRYKVAKRGQDVALRCDPISGHVSLFWYQQALGQGPEFLTYFQNEAQLDKSGLPSDRFFAERPEGSVSTLKIQRTQQEDSAVYLCASSPGTVNTEAFFGQGTRLTVV.

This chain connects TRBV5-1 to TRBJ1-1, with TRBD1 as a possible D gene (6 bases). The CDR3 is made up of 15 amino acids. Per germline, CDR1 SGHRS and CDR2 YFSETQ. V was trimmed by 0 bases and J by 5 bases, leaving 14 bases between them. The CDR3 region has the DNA TGCGCCAGCAGCTTGGTGCAGGGGAAGGGAACTGAAGCTTTCTTT. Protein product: CASSLVQGKGTEAFF.

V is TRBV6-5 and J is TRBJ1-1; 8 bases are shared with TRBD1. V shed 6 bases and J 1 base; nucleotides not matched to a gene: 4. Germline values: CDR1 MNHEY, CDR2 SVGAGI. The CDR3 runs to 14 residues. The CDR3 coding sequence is TGTGCCAGCAGAGACAGGGGCGGGAACACTGAAGCTTTCTTT. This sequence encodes CASRDRGGNTEAFF.

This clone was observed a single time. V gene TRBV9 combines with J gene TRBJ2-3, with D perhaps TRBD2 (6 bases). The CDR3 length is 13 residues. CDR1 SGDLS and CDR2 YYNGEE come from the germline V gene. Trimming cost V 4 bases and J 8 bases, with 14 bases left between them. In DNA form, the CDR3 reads TGTGCCAGCAGCTTAATGGCGGGATCTACGCAGTATTTT. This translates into CASSLMAGSTQYF.

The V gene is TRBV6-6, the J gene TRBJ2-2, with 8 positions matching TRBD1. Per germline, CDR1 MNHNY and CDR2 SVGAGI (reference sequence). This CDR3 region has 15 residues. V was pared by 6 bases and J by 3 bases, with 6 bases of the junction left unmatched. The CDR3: CASSVSGQDTGELFF. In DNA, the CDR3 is TGTGCCAGCAGCGTATCGGGACAGGACACCGGGGAGCTGTTTTTT.

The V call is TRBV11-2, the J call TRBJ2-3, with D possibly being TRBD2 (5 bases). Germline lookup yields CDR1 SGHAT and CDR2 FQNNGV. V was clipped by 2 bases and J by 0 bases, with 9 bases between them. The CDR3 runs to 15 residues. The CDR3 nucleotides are TGTGCCAGCAGCTTATACCCGGGGAGCACAGATACGCAGTATTTT. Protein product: CASSLYPGSTDTQYF.

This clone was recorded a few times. The CDR3 region has the DNA TGTGCCAGCAGTCCCATCAGGGACATTTACAATCAGCCCCAGCATTTT. It translates to CASSPIRDIYNQPQHF. This chain connects TRBV6-6 to TRBJ1-5; tentative D call: TRBD1 (6 bases). This CDR3 contains 16 residues. CDR1 is MNHNY, CDR2 SVGAGI, per germline (reference sequence). Trimming cost V 5 bases and J 3 bases, with 17 bases left between them.

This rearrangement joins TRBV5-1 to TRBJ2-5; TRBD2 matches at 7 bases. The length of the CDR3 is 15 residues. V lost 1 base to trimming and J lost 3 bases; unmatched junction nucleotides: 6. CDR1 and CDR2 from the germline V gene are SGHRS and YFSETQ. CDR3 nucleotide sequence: TGCGCCAGCAGCTTGAGCCTAGCGGAGGAAGAGACCCAGTACTTC. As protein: CASSLSLAEEETQYF.

This CDR3 is CASRQFDSPPGGGYTF. In nucleotides, the CDR3 is TGTGCCAGCAGACAGTTCGACAGCCCGCCGGGGGGTGGCTACACCTTC. The rearrangement joins TRBV7-9 to TRBJ1-2; D is possibly TRBD1 (5 bases). This CDR3 has 16 residues. The ends were cut back, 6 bases at V and 7 bases at J, with 24 bases in the middle. Germline V gives CDR1 SEHNR, CDR2 FQNEAQ (reference sequence).

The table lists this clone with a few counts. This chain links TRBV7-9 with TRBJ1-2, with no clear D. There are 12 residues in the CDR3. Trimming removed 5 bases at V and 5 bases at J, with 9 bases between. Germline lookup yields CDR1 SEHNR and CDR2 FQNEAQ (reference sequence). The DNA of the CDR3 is TGTGCCAGCAGCGCGGAGGGTTATGGCTACACCTTC. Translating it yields CASSAEGYGYTF.

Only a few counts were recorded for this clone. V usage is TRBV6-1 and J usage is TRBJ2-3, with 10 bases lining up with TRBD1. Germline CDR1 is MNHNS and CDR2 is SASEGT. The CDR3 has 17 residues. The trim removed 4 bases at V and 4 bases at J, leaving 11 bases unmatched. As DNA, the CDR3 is TGTGCCAGCAGTGGGACAGGGGGAGGCGGGGGCGCAGATACGCAGTATTTT. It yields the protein CASSGTGGGGGADTQYF.

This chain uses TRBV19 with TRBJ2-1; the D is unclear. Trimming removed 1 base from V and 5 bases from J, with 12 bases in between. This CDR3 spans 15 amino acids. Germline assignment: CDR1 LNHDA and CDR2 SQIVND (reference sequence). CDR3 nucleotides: TGTGCCAGTAGTATAGGCACTGGTACCCACAATGAGCAGTTCTTC. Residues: CASSIGTGTHNEQFF.

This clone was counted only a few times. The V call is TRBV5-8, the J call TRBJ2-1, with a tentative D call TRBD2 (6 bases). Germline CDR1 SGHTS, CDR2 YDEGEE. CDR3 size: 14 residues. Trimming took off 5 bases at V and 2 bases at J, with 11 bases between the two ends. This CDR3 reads CASRGGAAYNEQFF. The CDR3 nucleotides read TGTGCCAGCAGAGGAGGGGCCGCCTACAATGAGCAGTTCTTC.

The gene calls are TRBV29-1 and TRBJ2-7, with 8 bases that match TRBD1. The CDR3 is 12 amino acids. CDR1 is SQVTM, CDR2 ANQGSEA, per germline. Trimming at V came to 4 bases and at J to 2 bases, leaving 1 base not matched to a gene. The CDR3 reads CSVGTGTYEQYF. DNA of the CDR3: TGCAGCGTTGGGACAGGGACCTACGAGCAGTACTTC.

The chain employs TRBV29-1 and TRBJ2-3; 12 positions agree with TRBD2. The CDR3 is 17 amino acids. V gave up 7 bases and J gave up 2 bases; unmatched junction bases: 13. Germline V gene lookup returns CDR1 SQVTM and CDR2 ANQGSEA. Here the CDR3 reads CSAVGRLAGVSTDTQYF. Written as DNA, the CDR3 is TGCAGCGCCGTAGGGAGACTAGCGGGAGTGTCCACAGATACGCAGTATTTT.

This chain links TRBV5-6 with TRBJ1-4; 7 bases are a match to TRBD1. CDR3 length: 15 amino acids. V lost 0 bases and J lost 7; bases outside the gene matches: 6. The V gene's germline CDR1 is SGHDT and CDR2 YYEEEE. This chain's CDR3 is CASSLGQGIFEKLFF. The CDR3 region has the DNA TGTGCCAGCAGCTTGGGACAGGGTATATTTGAAAAACTGTTTTTT.

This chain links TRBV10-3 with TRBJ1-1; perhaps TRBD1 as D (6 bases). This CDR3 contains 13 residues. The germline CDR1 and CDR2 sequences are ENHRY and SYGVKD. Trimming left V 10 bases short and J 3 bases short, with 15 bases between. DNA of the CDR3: TGTGCCACAAACAGGGTTTTGGACACTGAAGCTTTCTTT. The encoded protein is CATNRVLDTEAFF.

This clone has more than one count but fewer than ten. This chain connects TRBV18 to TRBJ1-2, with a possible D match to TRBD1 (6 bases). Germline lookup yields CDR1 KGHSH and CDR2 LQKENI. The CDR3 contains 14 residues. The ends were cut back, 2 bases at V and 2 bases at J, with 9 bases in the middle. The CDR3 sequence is CASSPNRENYGYTF. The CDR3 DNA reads TGTGCCAGCTCACCAAACAGGGAAAACTATGGCTACACCTTC.